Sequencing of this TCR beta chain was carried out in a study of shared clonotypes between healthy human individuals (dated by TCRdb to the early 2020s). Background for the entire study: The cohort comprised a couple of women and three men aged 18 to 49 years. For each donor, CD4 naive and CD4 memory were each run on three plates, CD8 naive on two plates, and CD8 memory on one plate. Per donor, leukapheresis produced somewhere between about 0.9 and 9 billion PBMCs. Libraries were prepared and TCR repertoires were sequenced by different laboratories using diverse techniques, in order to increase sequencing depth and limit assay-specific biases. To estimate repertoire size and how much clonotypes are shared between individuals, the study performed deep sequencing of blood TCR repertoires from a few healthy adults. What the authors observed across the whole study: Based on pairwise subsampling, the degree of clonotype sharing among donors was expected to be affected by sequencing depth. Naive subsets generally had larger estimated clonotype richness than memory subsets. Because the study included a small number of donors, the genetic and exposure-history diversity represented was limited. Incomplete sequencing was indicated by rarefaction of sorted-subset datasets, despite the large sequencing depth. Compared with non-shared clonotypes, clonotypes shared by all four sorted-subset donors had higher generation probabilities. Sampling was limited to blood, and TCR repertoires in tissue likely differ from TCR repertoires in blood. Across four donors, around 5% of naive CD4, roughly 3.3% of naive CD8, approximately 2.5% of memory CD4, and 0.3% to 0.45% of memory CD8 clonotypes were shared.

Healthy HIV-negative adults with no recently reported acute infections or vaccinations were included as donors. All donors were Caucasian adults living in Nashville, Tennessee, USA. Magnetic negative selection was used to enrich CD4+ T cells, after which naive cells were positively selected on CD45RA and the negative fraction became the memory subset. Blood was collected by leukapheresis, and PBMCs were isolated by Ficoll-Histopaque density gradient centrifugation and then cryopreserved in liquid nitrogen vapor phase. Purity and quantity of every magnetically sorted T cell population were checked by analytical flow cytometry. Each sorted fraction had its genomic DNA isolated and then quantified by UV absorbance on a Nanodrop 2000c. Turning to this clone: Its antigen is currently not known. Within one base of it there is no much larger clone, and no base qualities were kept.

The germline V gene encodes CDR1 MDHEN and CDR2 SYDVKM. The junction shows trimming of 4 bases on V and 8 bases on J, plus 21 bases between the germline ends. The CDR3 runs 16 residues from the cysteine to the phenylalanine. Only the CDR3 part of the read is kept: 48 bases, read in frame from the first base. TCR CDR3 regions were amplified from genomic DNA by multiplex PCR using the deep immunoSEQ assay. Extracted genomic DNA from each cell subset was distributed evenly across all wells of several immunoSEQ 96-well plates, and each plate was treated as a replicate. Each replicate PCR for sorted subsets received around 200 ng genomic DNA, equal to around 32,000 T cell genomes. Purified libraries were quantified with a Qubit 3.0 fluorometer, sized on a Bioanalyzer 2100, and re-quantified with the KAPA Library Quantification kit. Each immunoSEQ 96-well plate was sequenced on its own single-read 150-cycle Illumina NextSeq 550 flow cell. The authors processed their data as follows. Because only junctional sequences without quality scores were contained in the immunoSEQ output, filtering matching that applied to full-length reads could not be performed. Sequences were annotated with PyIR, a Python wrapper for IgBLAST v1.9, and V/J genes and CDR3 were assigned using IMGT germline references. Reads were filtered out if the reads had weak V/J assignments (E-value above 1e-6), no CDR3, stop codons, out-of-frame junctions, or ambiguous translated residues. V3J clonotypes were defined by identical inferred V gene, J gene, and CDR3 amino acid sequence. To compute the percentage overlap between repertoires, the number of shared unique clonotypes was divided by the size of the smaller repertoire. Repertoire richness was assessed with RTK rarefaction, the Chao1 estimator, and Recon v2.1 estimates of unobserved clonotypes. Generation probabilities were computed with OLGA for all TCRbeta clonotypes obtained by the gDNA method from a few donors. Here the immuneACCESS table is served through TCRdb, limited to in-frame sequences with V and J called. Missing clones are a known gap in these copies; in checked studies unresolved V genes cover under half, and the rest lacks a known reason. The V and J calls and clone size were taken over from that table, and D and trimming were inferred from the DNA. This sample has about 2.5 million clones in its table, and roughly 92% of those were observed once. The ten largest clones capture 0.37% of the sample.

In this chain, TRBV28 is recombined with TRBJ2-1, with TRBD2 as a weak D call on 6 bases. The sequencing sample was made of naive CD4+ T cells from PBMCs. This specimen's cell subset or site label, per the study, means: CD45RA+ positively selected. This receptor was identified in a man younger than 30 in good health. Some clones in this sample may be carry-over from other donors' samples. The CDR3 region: CASSSGDWQVGDEQFF. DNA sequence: TGTGCCAGCAGTTCCGGGGACTGGCAGGTCGGCGATGAGCAGTTCTTC.